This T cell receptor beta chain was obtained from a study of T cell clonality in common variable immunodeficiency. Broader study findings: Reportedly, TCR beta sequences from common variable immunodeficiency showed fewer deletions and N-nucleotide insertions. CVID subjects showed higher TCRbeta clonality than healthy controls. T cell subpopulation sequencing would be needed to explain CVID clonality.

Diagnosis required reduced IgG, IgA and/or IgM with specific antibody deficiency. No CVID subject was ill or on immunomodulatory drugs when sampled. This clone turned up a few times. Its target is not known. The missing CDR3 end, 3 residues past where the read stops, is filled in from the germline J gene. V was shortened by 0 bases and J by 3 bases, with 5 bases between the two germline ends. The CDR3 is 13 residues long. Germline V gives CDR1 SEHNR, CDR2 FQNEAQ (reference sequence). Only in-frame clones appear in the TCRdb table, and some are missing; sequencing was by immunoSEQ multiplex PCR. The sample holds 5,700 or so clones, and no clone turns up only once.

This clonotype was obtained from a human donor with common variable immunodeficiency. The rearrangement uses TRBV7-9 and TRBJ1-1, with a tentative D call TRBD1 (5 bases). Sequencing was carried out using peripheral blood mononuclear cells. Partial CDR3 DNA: TGTGCCAGCAGCTTAGCAGGGGACACTGAA. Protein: CASSLAGDTE. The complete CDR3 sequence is CASSLAGDTEAFF.